This record looks at one TCR beta chain sequence and its context. It lacks a known antigen. Base qualities were left out, and no much larger clone turns up one base away. These data are taken from a study of blood T cell repertoires in COVID-19 (dated by TCRdb to the early 2020s). For the study in its entirety: The collaborator samples originated in the United States, Italy and Spain and spanned the acute and convalescent phases of COVID-19. The material from the prospective study consisted of cDNA or gDNA derived from T cells, B-cell-depleted T cells, or PBMCs. Subjects who had been exposed to COVID-19, were actively infected with it, or had recovered from it provided the deeply sampled blood TCRbeta repertoires that made up the dataset. A freely available public database, intended as a resource for researchers studying the immune response to SARS-CoV-2, is where the repertoires were released. Samples came from the ongoing ImmuneRACE study (first 160 participants) plus 1,254 subjects from 6 global collaborators. Nearly every sample came with metadata listing a de-identified subject ID, COVID-19 status, age in years and sex. HLA class I and class II types, where available, came from metadata supplied by the sample provider rather than from assay-based typing. What the study reported, not specific to this receptor: Clinical and demographic metadata were provided uncurated, with the amount varying by source and participant.

Per the germline V gene (reference sequence), SGHKS is the CDR1 and YYEKEE is the CDR2. The CDR3 measures 12 amino acids from cysteine to phenylalanine. Only the CDR3 DNA stays, 36 bases, in frame from base 1. V has 2 bases trimmed and J has 8 bases trimmed; junction bases matching no gene number 3. TCRbeta CDR3 regions were amplified from genomic DNA by means of the immunoSEQ Assay, a bias-controlled multiplex PCR. The paper's processing steps were these. The number of nucleated cells in each sample was estimated by amplification of reference gene primers within the assay. Sequence reads were collapsed and filtered to measure the absolute abundance of every unique TCRbeta CDR3 rearrangement. For each sample, productive Simpson clonality was calculated as the square root of Simpson's diversity index across productive rearrangements. TCRdb took this table from immuneACCESS and kept in-frame rearrangements with V and J called. Such tables lack part of the clones; where checked against another copy, unresolved V genes explain under half of the gap, and the rest is unexplained. D and trimming come from the DNA, and the V and J calls and clone size come from that table. Recorded for this sample are some 200,000 clones; 65% to 90% of them occurred a single time. The ten largest clones add up to 1.4% of the sample.

Another Seattle source contributed samples from volunteer blood donors who had recovered from COVID-19. Whole blood was collected in K2EDTA tubes by collaborating institutions according to the institutions' own protocols. Collaborator samples were shipped for TCRbeta analysis as frozen whole blood, isolated PBMCs, or DNA extracted from either sample type. This TCR was recovered from a woman in her thirties or forties who had recovered from COVID-19. The chain joins TRBV5-5 to TRBJ1-1, with 7 central nucleotides matching TRBD1. Specimen: peripheral blood. The nucleotide sequence reads as follows: TGTGCCAGCAGCTTCGGACAGGCGGAAGCTTTCTTT. This sequence encodes CASSFGQAEAFF. Where the CDR3 stops, the reference TRBV5-5 and TRBJ1-1 genes take over; the full variable domain is DAGVTQSPTHLIKTRGQQVTLRCSPISGHKSVSWYQQVLGQGPQFIFQYYEKEERGRGNFPDRFSARQFPNYSSELNVNALLLGDSALYLCASSFGQAEAFFGQGTRLTVV.